The source of this TCR beta chain is a study of radiotherapy plus CTLA-4 blockade in lung cancer. Study-wide points: In blood, tumor-derived TCR clones expanded after radiotherapy plus ipilimumab.

With ipilimumab providing CTLA-4 blockade, focal radiation was administered to patients who had chemo-refractory metastatic non-small-cell lung cancer. Sequencing used immunoSEQ multiplex PCR; TCRdb keeps in-frame clones, though not all of them. The sample consists of tens of thousands of clones, around four fifths of them appearing once. This clone was detected only once. What it binds is unknown. This CDR3 region has 16 residues. The V segment lost 2 bases and the J segment 2 bases; nucleotides outside the gene matches: 8. The germline V gene has CDR1 SGHTA and CDR2 FQGNSA. The specimen was peripheral blood, collected from a patient treated with radiotherapy plus ipilimumab. V is TRBV7-2 and J is TRBJ2-5; 7 bases line up with TRBD2. The sequence derives from a human donor with non-small cell lung cancer who had a partial response to radiotherapy plus ipilimumab. The CDR3 nucleotides read TGTGCCAGCAGCTTATTTCGGGCTAGCGGACAAGAGACCCAGTACTTC. It is translated as CASSLFRASGQETQYF. Full variable domain (missing parts from reference TRBV7-2 and TRBJ2-5): GAGVSQSPSNKVTEKGKDVELRCDPISGHTALYWYRQSLGQGLEFLIYFQGNSAPDKSGLPSDRFSAERTGGSVSTLTIQRTQQEDSAVYLCASSLFRASGQETQYFGPGTRLLVL.